These 5 T cell receptor beta chains came from one sample sequenced in a study of T cell responses to AZD1222 COVID-19 vaccine. The table came from immunoSEQ multiplex PCR; TCRdb's copy has only in-frame clones and leaves some out. This table holds 100,000 or so clones, roughly 90% found once. The starting material was peripheral blood, obtained on day 0 of AZD1222 vaccination. These TCRs come from an adult in good health.

The chain joins TRBV5-6 to TRBJ1-2; TRBD1 agrees at 7 bases. Trimming removed 4 bases from V and 0 bases from J; junction bases left unmatched: 18. Germline V gives CDR1 SGHDT, CDR2 YYEEEE. This CDR3 is 19 amino acids long. The CDR3 here is CASSLIWTGATTSNYGYTF. The CDR3 nucleotides read TGTGCCAGCAGCCTAATCTGGACAGGTGCCACGACTTCTAACTATGGCTACACCTTC.

The chain joins TRBV6-5 to TRBJ2-5, with D maybe TRBD2 (5 bases). This CDR3 contains 15 residues. V lost 0 bases to trimming and J lost 2 bases, with 10 bases between them. CDR1 is MNHEY and CDR2 is SVGAGI in the germline V gene. The CDR3 loop is CASSYSAGPQETQYF. CDR3 coding DNA: TGTGCCAGCAGTTACTCGGCGGGTCCACAAGAGACCCAGTACTTC.

This chain connects TRBV28 to TRBJ1-1; D not resolved. This CDR3 contains 13 residues. Germline CDR1 reads MDHEN; CDR2 reads SYDVKM. V lost 6 bases and J 6 bases, leaving 14 bases between the germline ends. The CDR3 nucleotides are TGTGCCAGCAGCGACCGGACCGGAGCTGAAGCTTTCTTT. It specifies CASSDRTGAEAFF.

The chain couples TRBV29-1 to TRBJ1-2; 10 bases align to TRBD1. CDR3 length equals 13 residues. The V segment lost 8 bases and the J segment 5 bases; nucleotides outside the gene matches: 8. Looked up from germline, CDR1 is SQVTM and CDR2 is ANQGSEA. The CDR3 region is CSCPGQGRYGYTF. Here the CDR3 DNA reads TGCAGCTGTCCGGGACAGGGGAGGTATGGCTACACCTTC. The full variable domain, rest sourced from reference TRBV29-1 and TRBJ1-2, is SAVISQKPSRDICQRGTSLTIQCQVDSQVTMMFWYRQQPGQSLTLIATANQGSEATYESGFVIDKFPISRPNLTFSTLTVSNMSPEDSSIYLCSCPGQGRYGYTFGSGTRLTVV.

The rearrangement links TRBV28 to TRBJ1-2, with D hard to call. Trimming left V 3 bases short and J 5 bases short, with 10 bases between. Germline V gives CDR1 MDHEN, CDR2 SYDVKM. This CDR3 has 13 residues. In DNA, the CDR3 is TGTGCCAGCAGTTTGGGTAGGGTATATGGCTACACCTTC. Protein sequence: CASSLGRVYGYTF.